The 7 T cell receptor beta chains in this list originate from one sample, sequenced in a study of shared clonotypes between healthy human individuals. Assay: immunoSEQ multiplex PCR; the TCRdb copy retains only in-frame clones and omits some. The sample carries around 2,000,000 clones, about 92% recorded once. Naivety among CD8 cells was defined by CD45RO negativity and positive CCR7 selection, thereby excluding terminally differentiated effector memory CD45RA+ cells. Material: naive CD8+ T cells from PBMCs. These receptors were obtained from a man aged 18 to 30 in good health. Some clones in this sample may be carry-over from other donors' samples.

This chain connects TRBV7-9 to TRBJ1-3, with D possibly being TRBD1 (5 bases). The CDR3 length is 18 residues. V was shortened by 5 bases and J by 0 bases, with 20 bases between the two germline ends. Germline lookup yields CDR1 SEHNR and CDR2 FQNEAQ (reference sequence). CDR3 bases: TGTGCCAGCAGCCAAATAGGGGTAGGACTACTCTCTGGAAACACCATATATTTT. Translating gives CASSQIGVGLLSGNTIYF.

A note on this clone: Other DNA sequences in this specimen translate into the identical CDR3. The chain is built from TRBV28 and TRBJ1-5, with 7 bases that match TRBD1. The CDR3 is 14 residues long. The ends lost 3 bases at V and 7 bases at J; junction bases unmatched: 6. The germline CDR1 and CDR2 sequences are MDHEN and SYDVKM. CDR3 residues: CASSFRQGGQPQHF. The CDR3 bases are TGTGCCAGCAGTTTCAGACAGGGTGGGCAGCCCCAGCATTTT.

The J gene is TRBJ2-2, the V gene TRBV27; 12 bases are a match to TRBD2. The CDR3 extends over 19 amino acids. Germline assignment: CDR1 MNHEY and CDR2 SMNVEV (reference sequence). The junction had 11 bases not matched to a gene; V was cut back by 0 bases and J by 6 bases. The CDR3 loop is CASSLSPLTSGSWAGELFF. DNA of the CDR3: TGTGCCAGCAGTTTATCTCCGCTGACTAGCGGGAGTTGGGCCGGGGAGCTGTTTTTT.

The chain joins TRBV9 to TRBJ2-1; D gene ambiguous. V was cut by 4 bases and J by 8 bases, with 16 bases left in between. CDR3 length: 14 residues. Germline assignment: CDR1 SGDLS and CDR2 YYNGEE. The CDR3 sequence: CASSPTIWVDEQFF. CDR3 sequence (DNA): TGTGCCAGCAGCCCCACGATTTGGGTCGATGAGCAGTTCTTC.

V and J are TRBV9 and TRBJ2-2; the D gene is possibly TRBD2 (5 bases). The CDR3 has 16 residues. Germline V gives CDR1 SGDLS, CDR2 YYNGEE. V lost 3 bases and J lost 1, with 13 bases in between. The CDR3 sequence is CASSAEGVRNTGELFF. Written as DNA, the CDR3 is TGTGCCAGCAGCGCAGAGGGAGTCAGGAACACCGGGGAGCTGTTTTTT.

The V call is TRBV6-5, the J call TRBJ1-2; TRBD1 is a possible D gene (5 bases). This CDR3 has 14 residues. Looked up from germline, CDR1 is MNHEY and CDR2 is SVGAGI. Trimming removed 5 bases from V and 4 bases from J, with 14 bases in between. The CDR3 coding sequence is TGTGCCAGCAGTGCTGGGGGGAACGGCTATGGCTACACCTTC. Translated, it gives CASSAGGNGYGYTF.

The J gene is TRBJ2-1, the V gene TRBV4-2; D is ambiguous. Deletions cut 0 bases from V and 1 base from J, with 10 bases between. This CDR3 contains 16 residues. Germline V gene data show CDR1 as LGHNA and CDR2 as YNFKEQ. For the CDR3, the DNA is TGTGCCAGCAGCCAAGAAGCAGAACAATCCTACAATGAGCAGTTCTTC. Translated, it gives CASSQEAEQSYNEQFF.